The 30 T cell receptor beta chains below all came from one sample that was sequenced in a study of cytomegalovirus exposure and HLA in healthy donors. PCR involved 60 Vbeta and 13 Jbeta primers. Sequencing used immunoSEQ multiplex PCR; TCRdb keeps in-frame clones, though not all of them. The data hold around 170,000 clones, with roughly 84% observed a single time. The sequencing sample was made of PBMCs. These receptors were taken from a woman aged 45-65 years in good health and CMV-seropositive.

V usage is TRBV5-1 and J usage is TRBJ2-1, with a tentative D call TRBD2 (5 bases). The CDR3 contains 13 residues. V was pared by 1 base and J by 5 bases, with 7 bases between. From germline, CDR1 is SGHRS and CDR2 YFSETQ. CDR3 coding DNA: TGCGCCAGCAGCTTGCTAGCAGACAATGAGCAGTTCTTC. It specifies CASSLLADNEQFF.

The CDR3 sequence is CASSYGGDRGNEQYF. CDR3 DNA sequence: TGTGCCAGCAGTTACGGCGGAGACAGGGGTAACGAGCAGTACTTC. The chain uses TRBV6-5 and TRBJ2-7; 8 bases line up with TRBD1. The CDR3 runs to 15 residues. Germline V CDR1 and CDR2: MNHEY, SVGAGI. V lost 2 bases and J lost 5; bases outside the gene matches: 8.

This clone was seen a few times. This chain links TRBV6-5 with TRBJ2-1, with 10 bases identical to TRBD2. Germline V CDR1 and CDR2: MNHEY, SVGAGI. J gave up 3 bases and V 2 bases, and 1 base lay outside the gene matches. The CDR3 contains 15 residues. The CDR3 DNA is TGTGCCAGCAGTTACGGGACTAGCGACTACAATGAGCAGTTCTTC. Translated: CASSYGTSDYNEQFF.

The chain links TRBV6-4 to TRBJ2-5; the match to TRBD2 covers 8 bases. The germline V gene encodes CDR1 MRHNA and CDR2 SNTAGT. Trimming cost V 6 bases and J 11 bases; bases outside gene matches: 20. This CDR3 comprises 16 residues. DNA of the CDR3: TGTGCCAGCAGCGGGGGGGAACAGGGTAAGAACTACGGGCAGTACTTC. The encoded protein is CASSGGEQGKNYGQYF.

This chain joins TRBV12-5 and TRBJ2-7, with TRBD2 matching 11 bases. The CDR3 has 16 amino acids. Germline V CDR1 and CDR2: LGHNT, FRNRAP. V gave up 2 bases and J gave up 6 bases; unmatched junction bases: 9. The CDR3 reads CASGLSPLAGGREQYF. For the CDR3, the DNA is TGTGCTAGTGGTTTGAGCCCTTTAGCGGGGGGGCGCGAGCAGTACTTC.

The chain has TRBV27 and TRBJ2-7; tentatively, D is TRBD2 (5 bases). V was clipped by 5 bases and J by 1 base, with 9 bases between them. This CDR3 is 13 amino acids long. From germline, CDR1 is MNHEY and CDR2 SMNVEV (reference sequence). The CDR3, as DNA: TGTGCCAGCAGTCCCGGGGATTCCTACGAGCAGTACTTC. The encoded protein is CASSPGDSYEQYF.

The rearrangement joins TRBV27 to TRBJ2-1, with D tentatively TRBD2 (6 bases). Germline CDR1 is MNHEY and CDR2 is SMNVEV (reference sequence). CDR3 length equals 17 residues. V shed 7 bases and J shed 0 bases, with 19 bases lying between them. CDR3 sequence reads: CASNQLVGGLSYNEQFF. In DNA, the CDR3 is TGTGCCAGCAACCAGCTCGTCGGGGGTCTCTCCTACAATGAGCAGTTCTTC.

The chain carries TRBV5-5 and TRBJ1-4, with 9 positions matching TRBD1. Germline assignment: CDR1 SGHKS and CDR2 YYEKEE (reference sequence). The junction had 11 bases not matched to a gene; V was cut back by 4 bases and J by 7 bases. The CDR3 totals 16 residues. CDR3 sequence (DNA): TGTGCCAGCAGCCGGGGTCCGGGACAGGGCTCTGAAAAACTGTTTTTT. Translated: CASSRGPGQGSEKLFF.

This clone appeared a few times. The V and J genes are TRBV28 and TRBJ1-2, with D uncertain. The germline gives CDR1 MDHEN, CDR2 SYDVKM. CDR3 size: 14 residues. V was trimmed by 3 bases and J by 2 bases, leaving 10 bases between them. In DNA, the CDR3 is TGTGCCAGCAGTTTTTCGGGGTCGAACTATGGCTACACCTTC. Translated, it gives CASSFSGSNYGYTF.

The CDR3, as DNA: TGTGCCAGCAGCCCTACAGGGGCCCCCTACACCTTC. Encoded protein: CASSPTGAPYTF. V usage is TRBV9 and J usage is TRBJ1-2, with 7 nucleotides matching TRBD1. The CDR3 consists of 12 residues. The V segment lost 4 bases and the J segment 10 bases; nucleotides outside the gene matches: 7. The germline V gene has CDR1 SGDLS and CDR2 YYNGEE.

CDR3 DNA sequence: TGTGCCAGTCGGGGGGGGCCGATGGTTGGCACAGATACGCAGTATTTT. This codes for CASRGGPMVGTDTQYF. The chain joins TRBV19 to TRBJ2-3, with 8 nucleotides matching TRBD2. Per the germline V gene, CDR1 is LNHDA and CDR2 is SQIVND (reference sequence). There are 16 residues in the CDR3. V dropped 8 bases and J dropped 1; count of bases not matched to a gene: 11.

The chain carries TRBV30 and TRBJ1-2, with D hard to call. The germline V and J ends were trimmed by 0 bases and 0 bases, with 11 bases remaining between them. The CDR3 contains 15 residues. CDR1 GTSNPN and CDR2 SVGIG come from the germline V gene (reference sequence). This CDR3 reads CAWSVLCVTNYGYTF. DNA for the CDR3: TGTGCCTGGAGTGTACTCTGTGTCACTAACTATGGCTACACCTTC.

The rearrangement links TRBV19 to TRBJ1-1; TRBD1 might be the D (5 bases). The germline V gene encodes CDR1 LNHDA and CDR2 SQIVND (reference sequence). The CDR3 covers 14 residues. V lost 8 bases and J 1 base, leaving 14 bases between the germline ends. The CDR3 spells CASVERQGNTEAFF. CDR3 DNA: TGTGCCAGTGTGGAGAGGCAGGGGAACACTGAAGCTTTCTTT.

The chain carries TRBV6-1 and TRBJ2-7; D remains unclear. Germline V gives CDR1 MNHNS, CDR2 SASEGT. Trimming took off 2 bases at V and 1 base at J, with 6 bases between the two ends. CDR3 length: 13 residues. The CDR3 reads CASSEHGSYEQYF. CDR3 nucleotide sequence: TGTGCCAGCAGTGAACACGGGTCCTACGAGCAGTACTTC.

This clone came up once. CDR3 nucleotides: TGTGCCAGCAGCTACTACCGGGACAGGGCTACTGAAGCTTTCTTT. Translation: CASSYYRDRATEAFF. The chain recombines TRBV7-9 with TRBJ1-1; the match to TRBD1 covers 9 bases. CDR1 SEHNR and CDR2 FQNEAQ come from the germline V gene (reference sequence). The CDR3 runs to 15 residues. V was pared by 4 bases and J by 5 bases, with 8 bases of the junction left unmatched. Variable domain in full (rest from reference TRBV7-9 and TRBJ1-1): DTGVSQNPRHKITKRGQNVTFRCDPISEHNRLYWYRQTLGQGPEFLTYFQNEAQLEKSRLLSDRFSAERPKGSFSTLEIQRTEQGDSAMYLCASSYYRDRATEAFFGQGTRLTVV.

The chain uses TRBV7-6 and TRBJ1-2; 9 bases are shared with TRBD1. The trim removed 5 bases at V and 4 bases at J, leaving 5 bases unmatched. CDR3 size: 14 residues. The germline V gene encodes CDR1 SGHVS and CDR2 FNYEAQ. The CDR3 loop reads CASSKQGQGYGYTF. Written as DNA, the CDR3 is TGTGCCAGCAGCAAACAGGGACAGGGCTATGGCTACACCTTC. Drawing the rest from reference TRBV7-6 and TRBJ1-2, the complete variable domain is GAGVSQSPRYKVTKRGQDVALRCDPISGHVSLYWYRQALGQGPEFLTYFNYEAQQDKSGLPNDRFSAERPEGSISTLTIQRTEQRDSAMYRCASSKQGQGYGYTFGSGTRLTVV.

The rearrangement uses TRBV19 and TRBJ1-4, with TRBD1 identical over 9 bases. The CDR3 has 14 residues. The junction had 8 bases not matched to a gene; V was cut back by 11 bases and J by 4 bases. The germline gives CDR1 LNHDA, CDR2 SQIVND (reference sequence). CDR3 coding DNA: TGTGCCTCCCTCGGGACAGGGTATAATGAAAAACTGTTTTTT. This gives the protein CASLGTGYNEKLFF.

The V and J genes are TRBV18 and TRBJ1-1; D is perhaps TRBD1 (5 bases). CDR1 KGHSH and CDR2 LQKENI come from the germline V gene. This CDR3 spans 13 amino acids. The V end lost 3 bases, the J end lost 5 bases, and 10 bases lay between the germline ends. The chain's CDR3 is CASSPGGWTEAFF. CDR3 nucleotide sequence: TGTGCCAGCTCACCGGGGGGTTGGACTGAAGCTTTCTTT.

The CDR3 reads CASSAPHTNTEAFF. DNA of the CDR3: TGTGCCAGCAGTGCGCCTCATACGAACACTGAAGCTTTCTTT. The chain links TRBV6-6 to TRBJ1-1; the D is unclear. CDR1 and CDR2 from the germline V gene are MNHNY and SVGAGI (reference sequence). V was clipped by 5 bases and J by 1 base, with 11 bases between them. The CDR3 is 14 residues long.

The CDR3, as DNA: TGTGCCAGCAGCCAGAGACAGGACGGGGAGCTGTTTTTT. As protein: CASSQRQDGELFF. The chain combines TRBV7-2 with TRBJ2-2; weak D call: TRBD1 (6 bases). Germline values: CDR1 SGHTA, CDR2 FQGNSA. Trimming pared 5 bases from V and 7 bases from J, leaving 11 bases between. The CDR3 extends over 13 amino acids. The variable domain in full, with the rest retrieved from reference TRBV7-2 and TRBJ2-2, is GAGVSQSPSNKVTEKGKDVELRCDPISGHTALYWYRQSLGQGLEFLIYFQGNSAPDKSGLPSDRFSAERTGGSVSTLTIQRTQQEDSAVYLCASSQRQDGELFFGEGSRLTVL.

The genes are TRBV11-3 and TRBJ1-6; unclear D gene. This CDR3 comprises 13 residues. Germline CDR1 SGHNT, CDR2 YENEEA. Trimming removed 0 bases at V and 6 bases at J, with 3 bases between. In nucleotides, the CDR3 is TGTGCCAGCAGCTTAGACGGTAATTCACCCCTCCACTTT. This gives the protein CASSLDGNSPLHF.

Comment on this clone: Distinct nucleotide sequences in the sample also encode this CDR3. The chain has TRBV15 and TRBJ2-5; 8 bases match TRBD2. This CDR3 comprises 15 residues. V lost 4 bases and J lost 6; bases outside the gene matches: 10. Germline V gene lookup returns CDR1 LNHNV and CDR2 YYDKDF (reference sequence). The CDR3 DNA sequence: TGTGCCACCAGCACTGGTAGAGGACTAGCAAAGACCCAGTACTTC. Residues: CATSTGRGLAKTQYF.

The chain is built from TRBV5-8 and TRBJ1-5, with D perhaps TRBD1 (6 bases). In germline, CDR1 is SGHTS, CDR2 YDEGEE. The CDR3 runs to 12 residues. Between the trimmed V and J ends, which lost 10 bases and 3 bases, there was a span of 11 bases. The CDR3 is CAGGRDNQPQHF. The DNA of the CDR3 is TGTGCCGGGGGCAGGGACAATCAGCCCCAGCATTTT.

This chain connects TRBV18 to TRBJ2-3; TRBD2 matches 12 bases. CDR1 and CDR2 (germline): KGHSH, LQKENI. Trimming at V came to 3 bases and at J to 2 bases, leaving 3 bases not matched to a gene. The CDR3 loop spans 16 amino acids. In DNA, the CDR3 is TGTGCCAGCTCACCTCGGACTAGCGGGACCACAGATACGCAGTATTTT. Translating gives CASSPRTSGTTDTQYF.

The V gene is TRBV9, the J gene TRBJ1-1; 8 nucleotides match TRBD1. Germline V gives CDR1 SGDLS, CDR2 YYNGEE. The CDR3 is made up of 13 amino acids. Unmatched junction bases numbered 3, after V lost 4 bases and J lost 4 bases. DNA of the CDR3: TGTGCCAGCAGCCCTACAGGGGGCACTGAAGCTTTCTTT. Amino acids: CASSPTGGTEAFF. Complete variable domain (other parts from reference TRBV9 and TRBJ1-1): DSGVTQTPKHLITATGQRVTLRCSPRSGDLSVYWYQQSLDQGLQFLIQYYNGEERAKGNILERFSAQQFPDLHSELNLSSLELGDSALYFCASSPTGGTEAFFGQGTRLTVV.

This chain links TRBV7-6 with TRBJ2-1; tentative D call: TRBD2 (7 bases). The germline V gene has CDR1 SGHVS and CDR2 FNYEAQ. Trimming removed 9 bases from V and 10 bases from J, with 25 bases in between. The CDR3 spans 15 residues. The chain's CDR3 is CASSLTSRGSGEQFF. CDR3 sequence (DNA): TGTGCCAGTTCTCTGACTAGCAGGGGCTCGGGGGAGCAGTTCTTC.

The chain links TRBV7-2 to TRBJ1-2, with 7 bases matching TRBD1. The CDR3 totals 16 residues. Germline trimming cut 4 bases from V and 3 bases from J; bases unmatched to any gene: 11. Germline V CDR1 and CDR2: SGHTA, FQGNSA. CDR3 in DNA: TGTGCCAGCAGCTCTAGTATGACAGGGCCCTACTATGGCTACACCTTC. Translation gives CASSSSMTGPYYGYTF.

This sequence joins TRBV5-4 and TRBJ1-1; D call uncertain. Germline lookup yields CDR1 SGHNT and CDR2 YYREEE (reference sequence). The CDR3 extends over 15 amino acids. Between the trimmed V and J ends, which lost 5 bases and 5 bases, there was a span of 19 bases. The CDR3 bases are TGTGCCAGCAGGGATCCGGGAAGACCCAGGACTGAAGCTTTCTTT. Translated: CASRDPGRPRTEAFF.

About this clone itself: Germline and junction disagree at one end, which may indicate a read error. V usage is TRBV7-9 and J usage is TRBJ2-6; 10 nucleotides agree with TRBD2. This CDR3 is built from 18 residues. The germline V gene has CDR1 SEHNR and CDR2 FQNEAQ (reference sequence). As DNA, the CDR3 is TGTTCCAGCAGCCCCCGGCTAGCGGGGGTCTCTGGGGCCAACGTCCTGACTTTC. Its translation: CSSSPRLAGVSGANVLTF.

This clone was found once. V and J are TRBV2 and TRBJ1-6; possibly TRBD1 for D (6 bases). CDR1 is SNHLY, CDR2 FYNNEI, per germline. The CDR3 extends over 13 amino acids. V shed 6 bases and J shed 10 bases, with 13 bases lying between them. Here the CDR3 DNA reads TGTGCCAGCAGGGACGCAGGGGAATCACCCCTCCACTTT. It yields the protein CASRDAGESPLHF.